The 24 T cell receptor beta chains in this list originate from one sample, sequenced in a study of circulating and synovial CD4+ cells in juvenile arthritis. Libraries were prepared by immunoSEQ multiplex PCR; TCRdb keeps only in-frame clonotypes and omits some of them. The sample holds about 33,000 clones, 90% to 95% seen once. The sequencing input was CD4+ T cells from blood. The receptors were sampled from a human donor with juvenile idiopathic arthritis.

This clone was counted once. The genes are TRBV27 and TRBJ1-6, with 9 bases fitting TRBD1. Germline loops: CDR1 MNHEY, CDR2 SMNVEV (reference sequence). CDR3 length equals 16 residues. With 5 bases clipped from V and 9 bases from J, the junction kept 11 bases outside the gene matches. The CDR3: CASSRQGENSGSPLHF. CDR3 nucleotide sequence: TGTGCCAGCAGTAGACAGGGGGAGAACAGTGGTTCACCCCTCCACTTT.

This chain connects TRBV5-1 to TRBJ2-1; maybe TRBD2 (5 bases). The V gene lost 4 bases and the J gene lost 8 bases, with 13 bases spanning the gap. Germline assignment: CDR1 SGHRS and CDR2 YFSETQ. The CDR3 has 13 amino acids. The CDR3 DNA reads TGCGCCAGCAGCATGGAGGCTAGCCATGAGCAGTTCTTC. This translates into CASSMEASHEQFF.

The CDR3 region has the DNA TGTGCCAGCAGTTTAAGAATGAGGGGGAACACAGATACGCAGTATTTT. The encoded protein is CASSLRMRGNTDTQYF. The chain employs TRBV6-6 and TRBJ2-3; a possible D gene is TRBD1 (6 bases). The germline V gene has CDR1 MNHNY and CDR2 SVGAGI (reference sequence). Trimming removed 4 bases from V and 2 bases from J, with 16 bases in between. This CDR3 is 16 amino acids long.

This rearrangement joins TRBV18 to TRBJ1-5, with D perhaps matching TRBD1 (5 bases). This CDR3 comprises 14 residues. Germline V gives CDR1 KGHSH, CDR2 LQKENI. Trimming removed 0 bases at V and 6 bases at J, with 9 bases between. DNA of the CDR3: TGTGCCAGCTCACCACCGTCGGGGGTTCAGCCCCAGCATTTT. Encoded protein: CASSPPSGVQPQHF.

This sequence joins TRBV27 and TRBJ2-5; 12 bases fit TRBD2. This CDR3 comprises 16 residues. V lost 5 bases and J lost 5; bases outside the gene matches: 9. CDR1 MNHEY and CDR2 SMNVEV come from the germline V gene (reference sequence). CDR3 protein: CASSHVLAGGPETQYF. DNA of the CDR3: TGTGCCAGCAGTCACGTTCTAGCGGGAGGGCCGGAGACCCAGTACTTC.

The chain employs TRBV28 and TRBJ1-6, with D hard to call. Trimming removed 4 bases at V and 7 bases at J, with 8 bases between. CDR1 is MDHEN, CDR2 SYDVKM, per germline. The CDR3 extends over 13 amino acids. Here the CDR3 DNA reads TGTGCCAGCAGTTCACACGGGAATTCACCCCTCCACTTT. This encodes CASSSHGNSPLHF.

V is TRBV15 and J is TRBJ2-1; 9 bases fit TRBD2. Looked up from germline, CDR1 is LNHNV and CDR2 is YYDKDF (reference sequence). The junction had 5 bases not matched to a gene; V was cut back by 7 bases and J by 7 bases. This CDR3 is built from 13 residues. The CDR3 nucleotides read TGTGCCACCACTAGCGGGGTGTTTAATGAGCAGTTCTTC. This gives the protein CATTSGVFNEQFF.

V and J are TRBV4-1 and TRBJ1-4, with D perhaps matching TRBD1 (5 bases). V lost 1 base to trimming and J lost 2 bases, with 8 bases between them. CDR3 length equals 15 residues. Germline V lookup: CDR1 MGHRA, CDR2 YSYEKL. The CDR3: CASSQVGLTNEKLFF. In DNA, the CDR3 is TGCGCCAGCAGCCAAGTGGGGCTTACTAATGAAAAACTGTTTTTT.

This chain links TRBV30 with TRBJ2-1, with D perhaps matching TRBD2 (6 bases). This CDR3 spans 14 amino acids. Trimming stripped 7 bases from V and 5 bases from J, with 18 bases between. Germline CDR1 is GTSNPN and CDR2 is SVGIG (reference sequence). This chain's CDR3 is CASQPGLRNNEQFF. Written as DNA, the CDR3 is TGTGCCTCCCAGCCGGGACTCCGCAACAATGAGCAGTTCTTC.

V and J are TRBV9 and TRBJ1-1; D perhaps matches TRBD1 (5 bases). In germline, CDR1 is SGDLS, CDR2 YYNGEE. The CDR3 has 15 residues. V shed 4 bases and J shed 7 bases, with 20 bases lying between them. The CDR3 DNA is TGTGCCAGCAGCCCTCACCCCGACAGCTACCTTGAAGCTTTCTTT. This codes for CASSPHPDSYLEAFF.

The CDR3 loop is CAWTRQGGQPQHF. CDR3 coding DNA: TGTGCCTGGACTAGACAGGGCGGTCAGCCCCAGCATTTT. This chain connects TRBV30 to TRBJ1-5; TRBD1 matches at 7 bases. The CDR3 totals 13 residues. J was trimmed by 6 bases and V by 4 bases; bases with no gene match: 6. Germline CDR1 and CDR2: GTSNPN and SVGIG (reference sequence).

Details on this clone: Lacking the conserved final phenylalanine or tryptophan, this CDR3 likely reflects a read error. The chain employs TRBV28 and TRBJ2-7, with a weak D call TRBD1 (5 bases). The V end was cut by 6 bases, the J end by 2 bases, with 11 bases between. The V gene's germline CDR1 is MDHEN and CDR2 SYDVKM. The CDR3 sequence is 13 residues long. CDR3 DNA: TGTGCCAGCAGCCCCGACAGAACCTACGAGCAGTACCTC. Translated, it gives CASSPDRTYEQYL.

This chain joins TRBV7-2 and TRBJ2-1; TRBD2 aligns across 12 bases. Per the germline V gene, CDR1 is SGHTA and CDR2 is FQGNSA. The CDR3 covers 15 residues. V shed 4 bases and J 6 bases; nucleotides not matched to a gene: 4. In nucleotides, the CDR3 is TGTGCCAGCAGCTCTCTAGCGGGAGGGGGCAATGAGCAGTTCTTC. This gives the protein CASSSLAGGGNEQFF.

This clone was observed a single time. The CDR3 loop reads CASSLVVNTEAFF. In DNA form, the CDR3 reads TGTGCCAGCAGCTTAGTCGTAAACACTGAAGCTTTCTTT. This chain connects TRBV7-2 to TRBJ1-1; D gene unclear. Germline values: CDR1 SGHTA, CDR2 FQGNSA. The ends were cut back, 1 base at V and 2 bases at J, with 5 bases in the middle. CDR3 size: 13 residues.

This chain links TRBV27 with TRBJ2-1; 12 bases are a match to TRBD2. This CDR3 is 14 amino acids long. With 5 bases clipped from V and 6 bases from J, the junction kept 2 bases outside the gene matches. Germline lookup yields CDR1 MNHEY and CDR2 SMNVEV (reference sequence). CDR3: CASSGLAGTNEQFF. In nucleotides, the CDR3 is TGTGCCAGCAGTGGACTAGCGGGGACCAATGAGCAGTTCTTC.

The rearrangement uses TRBV7-2 and TRBJ1-5, with D perhaps TRBD1 (5 bases). Germline V lookup: CDR1 SGHTA, CDR2 FQGNSA. CDR3 size: 18 residues. V was trimmed by 1 base and J by 2 bases, leaving 18 bases between them. CDR3 DNA: TGTGCCAGCAGCTTAGGGGGGGGAGATCTCACGGGCAATCAGCCCCAGCATTTT. It is translated as CASSLGGGDLTGNQPQHF.

The chain links TRBV28 to TRBJ1-2, with 9 bases aligning to TRBD1. V was pared by 5 bases and J by 2 bases, with 9 bases of the junction left unmatched. CDR3 length equals 16 residues. Germline lookup yields CDR1 MDHEN and CDR2 SYDVKM. CDR3 DNA: TGTGCCAGCAGTCCTGGGACAGGGAACTTCAACTATGGCTACACCTTC. This sequence encodes CASSPGTGNFNYGYTF.

This clone has just one count. The CDR3 nucleotides are TGTGCCAGCAGTTTGCTGGACAGGGGGCCAGATACGCAGTATTTT. This encodes CASSLLDRGPDTQYF. The chain carries TRBV28 and TRBJ2-3; TRBD1 matches at 11 bases. Unmatched junction bases numbered 3, after V lost 3 bases and J lost 4 bases. Germline-derived CDR1 and CDR2 are MDHEN and SYDVKM. There are 15 residues in the CDR3.

The V and J genes are TRBV19 and TRBJ1-5; D is possibly TRBD1 (5 bases). Trimming stripped 1 base from V and 4 bases from J, with 8 bases between. Germline V gene data show CDR1 as LNHDA and CDR2 as SQIVND (reference sequence). The CDR3 runs to 14 residues. DNA of the CDR3: TGTGCCAGTAGTATAGGACAGCCGAATCAGCCCCAGCATTTT. Translated: CASSIGQPNQPQHF.

The chain uses TRBV5-4 and TRBJ2-3; D is possibly TRBD2 (6 bases). This CDR3 has 13 amino acids. Germline V CDR1 and CDR2: SGHNT, YYREEE (reference sequence). V was shortened by 10 bases and J by 2 bases, with 14 bases between the two germline ends. The CDR3 nucleotides read TGTGCCGCGCGGCGGGGAGCCACAGATACGCAGTATTTT. It encodes CAARRGATDTQYF.

The chain couples TRBV28 to TRBJ1-2; D not resolved. Per the germline V gene, CDR1 is MDHEN and CDR2 is SYDVKM. V lost 6 bases, J lost 6 bases, and 11 bases lay in between. The CDR3 sequence is 12 residues long. CDR3 in amino acids: CASRIVAHGYTF. The CDR3 bases are TGTGCCAGCAGGATTGTGGCACATGGCTACACCTTC.

The chain is built from TRBV9 and TRBJ2-3; the match to TRBD1 covers 7 bases. V trimming: 0 bases; J trimming: 2 bases; junction bases outside the gene matches: 6. This CDR3 is 16 amino acids long. In germline, CDR1 is SGDLS, CDR2 YYNGEE. Here the CDR3 DNA reads TGTGCCAGCAGCGTAGCCACAGGGGAAAACACAGATACGCAGTATTTT. Protein sequence: CASSVATGENTDTQYF.

This clone was recorded once. The V and J genes are TRBV5-1 and TRBJ1-1; no definite D call. The V gene's germline CDR1 is SGHRS and CDR2 YFSETQ. V gave up 4 bases and J gave up 3 bases, with 16 bases separating them. CDR3 length: 15 residues. For the CDR3, the DNA is TGCGCCAGCAGCCCCGTGTCGCCAAGAGACACTGAAGCTTTCTTT. It encodes CASSPVSPRDTEAFF.

Details on this clone: One end of the junction is discordant with germline, which a read error may explain. V gene TRBV7-7 combines with J gene TRBJ2-2, with 7 positions matching TRBD2. The CDR3 is 16 residues long. Per germline, CDR1 SSHAT and CDR2 FNYEAQ (reference sequence). This chain's CDR3 is CASSQHGTTNTGELFF. The CDR3 nucleotides are TGTGCTAGCAGCCAGCACGGGACTACGAACACCGGGGAGCTGTTTTTT. Drawing the rest from reference TRBV7-7 and TRBJ2-2, the complete variable domain is GAGVSQSPRYKVTKRGQDVTLRCDPISSHATLYWYQQALGQGPEFLTYFNYEAQPDKSGLPSDRFSAERPEGSISTLTIQRTEQRDSAMYRCASSQHGTTNTGELFFGEGSRLTVL.